This TCR beta chain stems from a study of blood T cells in healthy people across ages. V was clipped by 2 bases and J by 3 bases; unmatched bases: 7. Germline-derived CDR1 and CDR2 are DFQATT and SNEGSKA (reference sequence). The CDR3 spans 15 residues. A J-beta primer mix and a sample-barcoded 5' primer were used in a second PCR of about 7 to 12 cycles. Template switching added a 12-random-nucleotide identifier to every cDNA molecule. Each CDR3 protein is one row after TCRdb ran MiXCR on the 5' RACE reads. This sample has around 990,000 distinct CDR3 sequences; around 25% occur once, and the top ten carry about 0.72%. These data also formed part of another study, on T cells of mothers and their children. From that study: Amplification in the second PCR used the M1S primer, which added sample barcodes and 2-4 random nucleotides. Sequencing got over 10 million TCR beta CDR3 reads from each mother and approximately 3 million from each child.

The sequenced material came from blood. This clonotype was sampled from a girl aged 2 to 9 in good health. J is TRBJ2-7 and V is TRBV20-1; 10 nucleotides line up with TRBD2. As DNA, the CDR3 is TGCAGTGCTAGAACGTCTAGCGGGAGATTCTACGAGCAGTACTTC. As protein: CSARTSSGRFYEQYF.